These T cell receptor beta chains were read from a single sample in a study of OX40 agonist ivuxolimab in advanced cancers. Profiling relied on immunoSEQ multiplex PCR, and the TCRdb table lists in-frame clones only, not all of them. The data show fewer than 80,000 clones, more than 70% seen once. Source: CD4+ or CD8+ T cells sorted from blood, taken in a trial of the OX40 agonist ivuxolimab. The receptors originated from an adult with an advanced solid tumor such as melanoma, head and neck, liver or kidney cancer. The CDR3 runs from the conserved cysteine through the conserved F or W. D genes are given only for firm matches. For some rows the clone size is stated as once, few or many, or as a class when expanded; others skip it.

clone size	V gene	D gene	J gene	CDR3 protein	CDR3 DNA
-	TRBV7-8	-	TRBJ2-3	CASTQGVGLYTDTQYF	TGTGCCAGCACGCAGGGAGTAGGACTTTACACAGATACGCAGTATTTT
-	TRBV5-1	TRBD2	TRBJ2-1	CASSLVSGGDNEQFF	TGCGCCAGCAGCTTGGTAAGCGGGGGAGACAATGAGCAGTTCTTC
-	TRBV5-1	TRBD1	TRBJ1-1	CASSLEGQAGTEAFF	TGCGCCAGCAGCTTGGAGGGACAGGCTGGCACTGAAGCTTTCTTT
-	TRBV6-4	-	TRBJ1-2	CASSDRDYGYTF	TGTGCCAGCAGTGACAGGGACTATGGCTACACCTTC
-	TRBV6-5	-	TRBJ2-7	CASSGSGTVSYEQYF	TGTGCCAGCAGTGGTAGCGGGACAGTCTCCTACGAGCAGTACTTC
-	TRBV2	-	TRBJ2-7	CASSEPVTYEQYF	TGTGCCAGCAGTGAACCGGTAACCTACGAGCAGTACTTC
-	TRBV30	-	TRBJ1-4	CAWSRNGGEKLFF	TGTGCCTGGAGTCGCAATGGGGGTGAAAAACTGTTTTTT
-	TRBV4-1	-	TRBJ1-3	CASSQVSQGPDTIYF	TGCGCCAGCAGCCAAGTTAGCCAGGGCCCAGACACCATATATTTT
-	TRBV2	-	TRBJ2-1	CASSGISVSSYNEQFF	TGTGCCAGCAGTGGAATTAGCGTCAGCTCCTACAATGAGCAGTTCTTC
once	TRBV5-1	TRBD2	TRBJ2-3	CASRGLAGFEDTQYF	TGCGCCAGCAGGGGACTAGCGGGGTTTGAAGATACGCAGTATTTT
-	TRBV10-2	-	TRBJ1-2	CASSEFDYGYTF	TGCGCCAGCAGTGAGTTTGACTATGGCTACACCTTC
-	TRBV20-1	TRBD1	TRBJ1-4	CSGGQHEKLFF	TGCAGTGGGGGACAGCATGAAAAACTGTTTTTT
-	TRBV19	TRBD2	TRBJ2-5	CASSKTSGGANQETQYF	TGTGCCAGTAGTAAAACTAGCGGGGGGGCCAACCAAGAGACCCAGTACTTC
-	TRBV6-5	TRBD1	TRBJ1-1	CASSPDRGNEAFF	TGTGCCAGCAGCCCCGACAGGGGAAATGAAGCTTTCTTT
-	TRBV28	TRBD1	TRBJ2-5	CASSGRTGGWETQYF	TGTGCCAGCAGTGGACGGACAGGGGGCTGGGAGACCCAGTACTTC
once	TRBV7-9	-	TRBJ2-7	CASSDIVGEQYF	TGTGCCAGCAGCGACATCGTCGGGGAGCAGTACTTC
few	TRBV10-3	-	TRBJ1-6	CAISEAQGNSPLHF	TGTGCCATCAGTGAGGCCCAGGGCAATTCACCCCTCCACTTT
-	TRBV6-1	TRBD2	TRBJ2-3	CASSERGQGTDTQYF	TGTGCCAGCTCCGAGCGGGGGCAGGGCACAGATACGCAGTATTTT
-	TRBV2	-	TRBJ1-2	CASSQEILSFYGYTF	TGTGCCAGCAGCCAGGAAATCCTCTCCTTCTATGGCTACACCTTC
once	TRBV9	-	TRBJ2-3	CASSPSTDTQYF	TGTGCCAGCAGTCCGAGCACAGATACGCAGTATTTT
once	TRBV7-2	TRBD1	TRBJ2-5	CASSLGDRDWETQYF	TGTGCCAGCAGCTTAGGCGACAGGGATTGGGAGACCCAGTACTTC
-	TRBV5-4	-	TRBJ1-1	CASKLGGGGTTEAFF	TGTGCCAGTAAGCTTGGAGGCGGGGGGACCACTGAAGCTTTCTTT
-	TRBV18	-	TRBJ2-1	CASSPPRGDNEQFF	TGTGCCAGCTCACCACCGAGGGGGGACAATGAGCAGTTCTTC
-	TRBV18	TRBD1	TRBJ2-7	CASSPGTANYEQYF	TGTGCCAGCTCACCGGGGACAGCAAACTACGAGCAGTACTTC
-	TRBV5-6	-	TRBJ2-1	CASSLAGARYNEQFF	TGTGCCAGCAGCTTGGCAGGCGCCAGGTACAATGAGCAGTTCTTC
-	TRBV7-3	TRBD1	TRBJ2-1	CASSRQGREQFF	TGTGCCAGCAGCCGACAGGGCAGAGAGCAGTTCTTC
-	TRBV5-1	TRBD1	TRBJ1-4	CASSAGQGARTEKLFF	TGCGCCAGCAGCGCCGGACAGGGGGCGCGGACTGAAAAACTGTTTTTT
-	TRBV19	-	TRBJ1-5	CASSVDFNQPQHF	TGTGCCAGTAGTGTGGACTTTAATCAGCCCCAGCATTTT
once	TRBV18	-	TRBJ1-6	CASSPSLTYNSPLHF	TGTGCCAGCTCACCATCGCTAACCTATAATTCACCCCTCCACTTT
-	TRBV29-1	TRBD1	TRBJ1-1	CSVDGTDRAYTEAFF	TGCAGCGTTGACGGAACGGACAGGGCTTACACTGAAGCTTTCTTT
-	TRBV5-4	-	TRBJ1-2	CASSLQGGNYGYTF	TGTGCCAGCAGCTTACAGGGCGGCAACTATGGCTACACCTTC
-	TRBV6-5	-	TRBJ1-1	CASSYSTGIGTEAFF	TGTGCCAGCAGTTACTCGACGGGAATAGGCACTGAAGCTTTCTTT
-	TRBV5-1	TRBD1	TRBJ2-7	CASSKVRDSGLYEQYF	TGCGCCAGCAGCAAAGTGAGGGACAGCGGCCTTTACGAGCAGTACTTC
-	TRBV19	TRBD1	TRBJ1-2	CASSPQTGTNYGYTF	TGTGCCAGTAGTCCCCAGACAGGGACTAACTATGGCTACACCTTC
-	TRBV5-1	-	TRBJ2-2	CASSLSSGYAGELFF	TGCGCCAGCAGCTTGTCTTCAGGGTACGCCGGGGAGCTGTTTTTT
-	TRBV2	TRBD2	TRBJ2-1	CASSEPAGGLNEQFF	TGTGCCAGCAGTGAACCGGCGGGGGGGCTTAATGAGCAGTTCTTC
-	TRBV2	-	TRBJ1-1	CARGRENTEAFF	TGTGCCCGAGGACGGGAGAACACTGAAGCTTTCTTT
-	TRBV7-9	-	TRBJ2-4	CASSEGGLAKNIQYF	TGTGCCAGCAGCGAGGGAGGATTAGCCAAAAACATTCAGTACTTC
-	TRBV7-9	-	TRBJ2-7	CASSPGEMVSEQYF	TGTGCCAGCAGCCCAGGGGAAATGGTATCCGAGCAGTACTTC
-	TRBV30	-	TRBJ1-5	CAWSRTGTGGQPQHF	TGTGCCTGGAGCCGAACAGGAACCGGAGGGCAGCCCCAGCATTTT
-	TRBV5-8	-	TRBJ1-1	CASTLQENTEAFF	TGTGCCAGCACCCTACAAGAAAACACTGAAGCTTTCTTT
-	TRBV19	-	TRBJ1-1	CASKFGGSRTEAFF	TGTGCCAGTAAGTTTGGGGGAAGTCGAACTGAAGCTTTCTTT